Below, one TCR beta chain is given with its context. In the authors' methods: Reference gene primer amplification in the assay estimated nucleated cell counts. The assay was immunoSEQ multiplex PCR, and TCRdb's table has in-frame clones only and misses some. V and J calls and clone size are those listed in that table; D and trimming were worked out from the DNA. The table includes 90,000 to 150,000 clones, 85% to 90% detected once. These data belong to a study of blood T cell repertoires in COVID-19. Whole-study context: PBMCs, B-cell-depleted T cells, or T cells were the source of the cDNA or gDNA that made up the material.

Germline CDR1 SQVTM, CDR2 ANQGSEA. The V gene end was trimmed by 7 bases and the J gene end by 4 bases; junction bases not matched to a gene: 8. The CDR3 has 14 amino acids. The chain has TRBV29-1 and TRBJ1-1, with 11 bases that match TRBD1. Sequencing input: peripheral blood. The origin of this receptor is a man aged 60-69 years with acute or convalescent COVID-19. The CDR3 here is CSARTGGAGTEAFF. The DNA for the CDR3 is TGCAGCGCCAGGACAGGGGGCGCAGGCACTGAAGCTTTCTTT.